This TCR beta chain is drawn from a study of T cell responses to AZD1222 COVID-19 vaccine. The count of this clone is one. The CDR3 is 15 amino acids. The trim removed 4 bases at V and 2 bases at J, leaving 4 bases unmatched. The germline V gene has CDR1 SEHNR and CDR2 FQNEAQ (reference sequence). Sequencing used immunoSEQ multiplex PCR; TCRdb keeps in-frame clones, though not all of them. Of 85,000 to 90,000 clones in the sample, roughly nine tenths were seen once. The V and J genes are TRBV7-9 and TRBJ2-2; 7 positions agree with TRBD1. This specimen was peripheral blood, taken 28 days after the second AZD1222 dose. This sequence was found in an adult who received the AZD1222 COVID-19 vaccine. The CDR3 sequence: CASSWGTANTGELFF. The CDR3 region has the DNA TGTGCCAGCAGCTGGGGGACAGCCAACACCGGGGAGCTGTTTTTT.